This T cell receptor (beta chain) came from a study of cytomegalovirus exposure and HLA in healthy donors. Study-wide results and caveats: Many donors carried some public TCRs, although rarity characterized most TCR sequences. The classifier was said to identify cytomegalovirus status with high specificity and sensitivity. The CMV antigen specificity of three CMV-associated chains was confirmed through in vitro analysis.

CDR1 and CDR2 (germline): MNHEY, SMNVEV (reference sequence). The V gene lost 2 bases and the J gene lost 4 bases, with 9 bases spanning the gap. There are 13 residues in the CDR3. The table came from immunoSEQ multiplex PCR; TCRdb's copy has only in-frame clones and leaves some out. The sample records around 190,000 clones, about 89% being singletons. Notes on this clone: Its antigen is unidentified.

The sequence was collected from a young man in good health and CMV-seropositive. The rearrangement joins TRBV27 to TRBJ2-7, with D possibly TRBD1 on 6 matching bases. The sample comprised PBMCs. CDR3 loop: CASSLQGQYEQYF. DNA for the CDR3: TGTGCCAGCAGTTTACAGGGGCAGTACGAGCAGTACTTC.